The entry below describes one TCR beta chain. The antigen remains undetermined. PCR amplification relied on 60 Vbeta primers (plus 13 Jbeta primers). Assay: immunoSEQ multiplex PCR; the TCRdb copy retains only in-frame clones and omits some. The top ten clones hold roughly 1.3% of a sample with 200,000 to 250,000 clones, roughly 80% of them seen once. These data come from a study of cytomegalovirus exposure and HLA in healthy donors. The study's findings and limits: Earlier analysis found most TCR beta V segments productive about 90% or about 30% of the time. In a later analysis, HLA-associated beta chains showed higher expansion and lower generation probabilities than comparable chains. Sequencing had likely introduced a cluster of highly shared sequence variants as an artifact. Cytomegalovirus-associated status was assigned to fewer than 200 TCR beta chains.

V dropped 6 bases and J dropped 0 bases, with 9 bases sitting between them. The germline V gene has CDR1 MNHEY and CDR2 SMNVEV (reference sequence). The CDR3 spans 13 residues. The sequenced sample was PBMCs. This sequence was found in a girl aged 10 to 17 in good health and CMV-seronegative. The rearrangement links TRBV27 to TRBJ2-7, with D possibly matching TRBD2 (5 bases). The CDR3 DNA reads TGTGCCAGCAGGGGAGAAGACTCCTACGAGCAGTACTTC. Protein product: CASRGEDSYEQYF.